The 16 T cell receptor beta chains in this list originate from one sample, sequenced in a study of spatial heterogeneity in lung cancer. Their specific antigens are unknown. Via MiXCR, TCRdb re-called the 5' RACE reads, giving one row per CDR3 protein. The repertoire includes about 3,900 distinct CDR3 sequences, over 4% of them detected once, and 51% sits in the top ten. The time point is: sample taken at primary tumor resection. Broader study findings: Expanded intratumoral alpha and beta TCR counts tracked tumor mutation counts.

The sequencing used lung tumor tissue, collected at surgery. The receptors shown here come from a male donor with early-stage non-small cell lung cancer.

This clonotype was observed many times. The chain employs TRBV6-6 and TRBJ2-5, with 10 bases that match TRBD1. Germline loops: CDR1 MNHNY, CDR2 SVGAGI (reference sequence). This CDR3 is built from 15 residues. Unmatched junction bases numbered 9, after V lost 6 bases and J lost 5 bases. The chain's CDR3 is CASRDPGQGSETQYF. The DNA of the CDR3 is TGTGCCAGCAGGGATCCGGGACAGGGGTCGGAGACCCAGTACTTC.

By sample share, this clonotype is medium-sized. The CDR3 here is CASSLGTDLNTGELFF. CDR3 DNA sequence: TGTGCCAGCAGCTTGGGGACAGATTTGAACACCGGGGAGCTGTTTTTT. This chain joins TRBV7-6 and TRBJ2-2, with 7 bases identical to TRBD1. Trimming removed 3 bases from V and 1 base from J; junction bases left unmatched: 5. Germline CDR1 SGHVS, CDR2 FNYEAQ. The CDR3 is 16 amino acids.

This clonotype is deemed medium-sized (0.01 to 0.1%). The chain joins TRBV29-1 to TRBJ2-1, with D tentatively TRBD2 (5 bases). Trimming left V 6 bases short and J 8 bases short, with 11 bases between. Germline values: CDR1 SQVTM, CDR2 ANQGSEA. This CDR3 spans 11 amino acids. The CDR3 is CSVLKRDEQFF. As DNA, the CDR3 is TGCAGCGTCCTCAAGAGGGATGAGCAGTTCTTC.

This clonotype was observed many times. The CDR3 reads CASSEGTGHYNEQFF. The DNA of the CDR3 is TGTGCCAGCAGCGAGGGGACAGGGCATTACAATGAGCAGTTCTTC. V is TRBV9 and J is TRBJ2-1, with 9 bases lining up with TRBD1. Germline loops: CDR1 SGDLS, CDR2 YYNGEE. This CDR3 comprises 15 residues. J lost 4 bases, V lost 3 bases, and 5 bases had no gene match.

This clonotype is medium-sized. The chain joins TRBV29-1 to TRBJ1-2, with D hard to call. The germline gives CDR1 SQVTM, CDR2 ANQGSEA. The CDR3 is 11 amino acids. Trimming took off 3 bases at V and 5 bases at J, with 7 bases between the two ends. This chain's CDR3 is CSVDPPYGYTF. In DNA, the CDR3 is TGCAGCGTTGATCCCCCGTATGGCTACACCTTC.

This clonotype is termed medium-sized. J is TRBJ2-3 and V is TRBV7-2, with D uncertain. This CDR3 is 13 amino acids long. Trimming removed 5 bases from V and 4 bases from J, with 10 bases in between. Germline V gene data show CDR1 as SGHTA and CDR2 as FQGNSA. For the CDR3, the DNA is TGTGCCAGCAGCCTCATTCGGGCAGATACGCAGTATTTT. Residues: CASSLIRADTQYF.

Many counts were recorded for this clonotype. The V call is TRBV7-2, the J call TRBJ2-1; 11 bases line up with TRBD2. Trimming removed 1 base from V and 4 bases from J; junction bases left unmatched: 3. The V gene's germline CDR1 is SGHTA and CDR2 FQGNSA. This CDR3 has 16 amino acids. The CDR3 region is CASSLGASGRYNEQFF. The CDR3 DNA sequence: TGTGCCAGCAGCTTAGGGGCTAGCGGGAGGTACAATGAGCAGTTCTTC.

This clonotype has a count of ten or more. The chain couples TRBV30 to TRBJ1-6; D unresolved. Trimming took off 0 bases at V and 1 base at J, with 4 bases between the two ends. Germline V gene lookup returns CDR1 GTSNPN and CDR2 SVGIG (reference sequence). This CDR3 comprises 14 residues. This CDR3 is CAWSVRSYNSPLHF. The CDR3 DNA reads TGTGCCTGGAGTGTACGGTCCTATAATTCACCCCTCCACTTT.

This clonotype was counted at least ten times. The CDR3 coding sequence is TGTGCCAGCAGTTACTCTTTGCCCCATGGGAATTCACCCCTCCACTTT. Amino acids: CASSYSLPHGNSPLHF. The chain has TRBV6-5 and TRBJ1-6; D is unclear. The CDR3 extends over 16 amino acids. The V and J ends lost 0 bases and 7 bases respectively, with 13 bases between them. Germline values: CDR1 MNHEY, CDR2 SVGAGI.

This clonotype has ten or more counts. The V call is TRBV5-1, the J call TRBJ1-1; a weak D match, TRBD1 (5 bases). The germline V gene encodes CDR1 SGHRS and CDR2 YFSETQ. Trimming stripped 0 bases from V and 3 bases from J, with 6 bases between. CDR3 size: 13 residues. CDR3 region: CASSLEQDTEAFF. The CDR3 region has the DNA TGCGCCAGCAGCTTGGAACAGGACACTGAAGCTTTCTTT. Variable domain in full (rest from reference TRBV5-1 and TRBJ1-1): KAGVTQTPRYLIKTRGQQVTLSCSPISGHRSVSWYQQTPGQGLQFLFEYFSETQRNKGNFPGRFSGRQFSNSRSEMNVSTLELGDSALYLCASSLEQDTEAFFGQGTRLTVV.

The J gene is TRBJ2-1, the V gene TRBV9, with 7 nucleotides matching TRBD1. V lost 4 bases, J lost 5 bases, and 15 bases stayed unmatched. Germline CDR1 SGDLS, CDR2 YYNGEE. The CDR3 spans 17 residues. CDR3 in DNA: TGTGCCAGCAGCCCCCTTAGAGGGACAGAAGAACACAATGAGCAGTTCTTC. The encoded protein is CASSPLRGTEEHNEQFF.

Ten or more counts support this clonotype. V usage is TRBV7-2 and J usage is TRBJ2-2; the D gene is possibly TRBD1 (6 bases). Trimming pared 5 bases from V and 0 bases from J, leaving 19 bases between. Germline CDR1 SGHTA, CDR2 FQGNSA. The CDR3 has 18 amino acids. In DNA, the CDR3 is TGTGCCAGCAGCCGAACGGGACAACTTATTGCGAACACCGGGGAGCTGTTTTTT. Its translation: CASSRTGQLIANTGELFF.

This clonotype is judged medium-sized (0.01 to 0.1%). The J gene is TRBJ1-1, the V gene TRBV18, with D possibly being TRBD1 (5 bases). CDR3 length: 15 amino acids. CDR1 KGHSH and CDR2 LQKENI come from the germline V gene. V lost 0 bases and J lost 3, with 11 bases in between. CDR3 nucleotide sequence: TGTGCCAGCTCACCACCGTGGGGGGGTGACACTGAAGCTTTCTTT. Protein product: CASSPPWGGDTEAFF.

This clonotype qualifies as medium-sized (0.01 to 0.1%). V usage is TRBV29-1 and J usage is TRBJ2-3; D possibly corresponds to TRBD2 (7 bases). V was clipped by 4 bases and J by 5 bases, with 13 bases between them. The CDR3 consists of 13 residues. From germline, CDR1 is SQVTM and CDR2 ANQGSEA. CDR3 loop: CSVGAGAGDTQYF. CDR3 sequence (DNA): TGCAGCGTTGGGGCGGGGGCCGGAGATACGCAGTATTTT.

This clonotype was counted ten times or more. The chain recombines TRBV2 with TRBJ2-1, with D tentatively TRBD1 or TRBD2 (5 bases each). Deletions cut 6 bases from V and 7 bases from J, with 13 bases between. The CDR3 contains 13 residues. Germline V gene data show CDR1 as SNHLY and CDR2 as FYNNEI. The CDR3 coding sequence is TGTGCCAGCAGCTGGGGGTCGGGTAATGAGCAGTTCTTC. Its translation: CASSWGSGNEQFF.

This clonotype is labeled medium-sized (0.01 to 0.1%). V gene TRBV7-8 combines with J gene TRBJ2-2; 7 bases fit TRBD1. V was pared by 6 bases and J by 7 bases, with 5 bases of the junction left unmatched. Per the germline V gene, CDR1 is SGHVS and CDR2 is FQNEAQ. CDR3 size: 13 residues. The CDR3 sequence: CASRTGANGELFF. In nucleotides, the CDR3 is TGTGCCAGCAGAACAGGGGCCAACGGGGAGCTGTTTTTT.